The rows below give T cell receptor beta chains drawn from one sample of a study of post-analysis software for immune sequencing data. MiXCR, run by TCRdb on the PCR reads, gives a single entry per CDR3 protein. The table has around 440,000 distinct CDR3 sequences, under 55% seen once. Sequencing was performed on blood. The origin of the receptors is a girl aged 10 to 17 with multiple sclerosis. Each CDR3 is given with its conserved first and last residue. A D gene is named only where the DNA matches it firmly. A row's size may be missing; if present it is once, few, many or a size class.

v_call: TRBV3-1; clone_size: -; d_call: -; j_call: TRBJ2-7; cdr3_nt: TGTGCCAGCAGCCAAGATCCGGCTAGCGTGTACGAGCAGTACTTC; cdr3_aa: CASSQDPASVYEQYF
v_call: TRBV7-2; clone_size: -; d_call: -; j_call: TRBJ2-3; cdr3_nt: TGTGCCAGCAGCTTAGCTGAAGGCCCAGATACGCAGTATTTT; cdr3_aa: CASSLAEGPDTQYF
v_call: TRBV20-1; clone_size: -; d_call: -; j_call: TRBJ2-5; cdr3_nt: TGCAGAGCCCGACACAAACAAGAGACCCAGTACTTC; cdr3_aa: CRARHKQETQYF
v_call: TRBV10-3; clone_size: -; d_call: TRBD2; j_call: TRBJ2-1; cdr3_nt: TGTGCCATCAGTGTGGCCACTAGCGGGATGGTTGAGCAGTTCTTC; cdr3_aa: CAISVATSGMVEQFF
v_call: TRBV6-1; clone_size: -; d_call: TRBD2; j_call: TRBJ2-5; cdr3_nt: TGTGCCAGCAGTAGGGGACTAGCGGGAGGAGAAGAGACCCAGTACTTC; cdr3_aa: CASSRGLAGGEETQYF
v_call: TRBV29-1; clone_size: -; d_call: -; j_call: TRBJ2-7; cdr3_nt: TGCAGCGTTGAGTGGGCGGGTTCCTACGAGCAGTACTTC; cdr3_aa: CSVEWAGSYEQYF
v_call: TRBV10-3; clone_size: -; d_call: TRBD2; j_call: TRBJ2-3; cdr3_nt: TGTGCCGTCAGTGAGTCTTGGCTAGCGGGAGTGAAGACAGATACGCAGTATTTT; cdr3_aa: CAVSESWLAGVKTDTQYF
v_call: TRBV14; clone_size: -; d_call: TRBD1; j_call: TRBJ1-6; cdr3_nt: TGTGCCAGCAGCCAAGGGACAGGGGGGACACCCCTCCACTTT; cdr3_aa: CASSQGTGGTPLHF
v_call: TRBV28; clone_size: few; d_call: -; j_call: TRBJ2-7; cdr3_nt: TGTGCCAGCAGTGGGGGTTTCTACGAGCAGTACTTC; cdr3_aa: CASSGGFYEQYF
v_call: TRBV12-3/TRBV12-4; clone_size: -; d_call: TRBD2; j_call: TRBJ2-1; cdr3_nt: TGTGCCAGCAGCCGGGCGGGAGTGGTCGATGAGCAGTTCTTC; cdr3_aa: CASSRAGVVDEQFF
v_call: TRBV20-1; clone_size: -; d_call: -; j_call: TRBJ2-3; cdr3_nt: TGCAGTGCTAGAGATGGGCGGAGGAGCACAGATACGCAGTATTTT; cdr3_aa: CSARDGRRSTDTQYF
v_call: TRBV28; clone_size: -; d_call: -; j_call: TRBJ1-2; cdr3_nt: TGTGCCAGCAGTTTCGGCAGGGTAACCAATGGACGCTACACCTTC; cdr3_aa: CASSFGRVTNGRYTF
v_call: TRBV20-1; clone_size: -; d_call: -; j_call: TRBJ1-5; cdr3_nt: TGCAGTGCCCCTTTAAGCAATCAGCCCCAGCATTTT; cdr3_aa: CSAPLSNQPQHF
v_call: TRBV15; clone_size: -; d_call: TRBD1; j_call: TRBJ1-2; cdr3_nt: TGTGCCACCAGCAGCCCGGACAGGGGAAGCTATGACTACACCTTC; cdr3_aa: CATSSPDRGSYDYTF
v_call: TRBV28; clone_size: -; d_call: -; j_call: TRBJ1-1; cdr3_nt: TGTGCCAGCAAAGTTGCGGAGAACACTGAGGCTTTCTTT; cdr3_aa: CASKVAENTEAFF
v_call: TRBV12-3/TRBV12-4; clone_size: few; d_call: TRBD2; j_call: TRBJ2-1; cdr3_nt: TGTGCCAGCAGCACCCTGGGGGGCGGGAGGGGTAATGAGCAGTTCTTC; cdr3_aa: CASSTLGGGRGNEQFF
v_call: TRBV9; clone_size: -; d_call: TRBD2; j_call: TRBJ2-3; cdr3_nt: TGTGCCAGCAGCGTAGCGGGGCTAGCGGGAAAAACAGATACGCAGTATTTT; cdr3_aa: CASSVAGLAGKTDTQYF
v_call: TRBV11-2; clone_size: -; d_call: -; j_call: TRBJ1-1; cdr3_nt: TGTGCCAGCAGCTCTCAGGGCAGGGAAGCTTTCTTT; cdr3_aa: CASSSQGREAFF
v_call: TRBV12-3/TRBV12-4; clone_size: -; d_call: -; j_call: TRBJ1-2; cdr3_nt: TGTGCCAGCAGTTCTGGGACCCGAAGATATGGCTACACCTTC; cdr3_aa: CASSSGTRRYGYTF
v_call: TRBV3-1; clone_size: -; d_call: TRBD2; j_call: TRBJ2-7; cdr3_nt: TGTGCCAGCAGCCACGAGCGGGAGAGCTCCTACGAGCAGTACTTC; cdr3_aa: CASSHERESSYEQYF
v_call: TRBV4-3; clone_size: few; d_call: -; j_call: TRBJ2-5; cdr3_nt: TGCGCCAGCAGCCAAGAAGGCAGGGCAGAGACCCAGTACTTC; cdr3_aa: CASSQEGRAETQYF
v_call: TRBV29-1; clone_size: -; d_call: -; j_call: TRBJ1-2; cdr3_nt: TGCAGCCACCTTAGCGCCGACGGCCCTGGCTATGGCTACACCTTC; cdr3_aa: CSHLSADGPGYGYTF
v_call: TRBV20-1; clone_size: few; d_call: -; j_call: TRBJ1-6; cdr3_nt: TGCAGTGCTAGACAGGGGAATTCACCCCTCCACTTT; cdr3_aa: CSARQGNSPLHF
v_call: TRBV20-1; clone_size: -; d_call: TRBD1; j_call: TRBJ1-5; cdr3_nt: TGCAGTGCTAGACCCGGACAGGGGTATCAGCCCCAGCATTTT; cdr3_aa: CSARPGQGYQPQHF
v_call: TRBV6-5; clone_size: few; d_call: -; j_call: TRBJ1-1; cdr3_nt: TGTGCCAGCAGAATACAGCTTGGGATGAACACTGAAGCTTTCTTT; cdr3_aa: CASRIQLGMNTEAFF
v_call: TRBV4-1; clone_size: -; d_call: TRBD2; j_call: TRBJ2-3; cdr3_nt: TGCGCCAGCAGCCAAGATTCGGCGGGAGGGGTAGATACGCAGTATTTT; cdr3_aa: CASSQDSAGGVDTQYF
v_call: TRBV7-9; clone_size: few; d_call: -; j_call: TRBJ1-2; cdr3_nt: TGTGCCAGCAGCTTAAGCGGAAGTAACTATGGCTACACCTTC; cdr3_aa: CASSLSGSNYGYTF
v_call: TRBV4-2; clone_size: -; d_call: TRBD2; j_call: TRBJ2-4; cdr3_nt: TGTGCCAGCGCCCAGGTAGCGGGAGGGCAGGAGAACATTCAGTACTTC; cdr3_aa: CASAQVAGGQENIQYF
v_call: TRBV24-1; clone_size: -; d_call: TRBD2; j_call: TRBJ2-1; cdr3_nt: TGTGCCACCAGTGAACCGACTCTAGCGGGAGTACAGGAGCAGTTCTTC; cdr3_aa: CATSEPTLAGVQEQFF
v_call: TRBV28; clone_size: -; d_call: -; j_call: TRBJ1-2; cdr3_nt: TGTGCCAGCAGTTTAGGAGGGCCCACTAACTATGGCTACACCTTC; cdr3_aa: CASSLGGPTNYGYTF
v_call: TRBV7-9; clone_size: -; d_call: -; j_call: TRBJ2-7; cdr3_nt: TGTGCCAGCAGCCCACGAGTAGGGTTATGGTCCTACGAGCAGTACTTC; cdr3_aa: CASSPRVGLWSYEQYF
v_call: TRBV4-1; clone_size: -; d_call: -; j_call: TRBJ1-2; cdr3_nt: TGCGCCAGCAGCCAAGCGGATGGCGCTAACTATGGCTACACCTTC; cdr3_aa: CASSQADGANYGYTF
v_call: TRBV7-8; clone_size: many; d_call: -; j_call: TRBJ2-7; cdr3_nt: TGTGCCAGCAGCTTAAGAGGACAGTCCTACGAGCAGTACTTC; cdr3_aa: CASSLRGQSYEQYF
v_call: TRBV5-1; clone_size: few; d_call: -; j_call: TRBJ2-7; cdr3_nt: TGTGCCAGCAGTTTATCGGGAGACTACGAGCAGTACTTC; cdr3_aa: CASSLSGDYEQYF
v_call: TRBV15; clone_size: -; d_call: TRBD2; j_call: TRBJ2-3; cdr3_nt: TGTGCCACCAGCAGAGAAGGACGGGGGGCAGATACGCAGTATTTT; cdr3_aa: CATSREGRGADTQYF
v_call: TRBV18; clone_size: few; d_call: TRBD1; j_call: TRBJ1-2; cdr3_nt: TGCGCCAGCAGTACCGGACAGGGTGATGGCTACACCTTC; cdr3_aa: CASSTGQGDGYTF
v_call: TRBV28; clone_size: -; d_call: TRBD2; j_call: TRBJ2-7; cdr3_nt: TGTGCCAGCGGTAGCGGGAGTGTTTTTCAGTACTTC; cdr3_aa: CASGSGSVFQYF
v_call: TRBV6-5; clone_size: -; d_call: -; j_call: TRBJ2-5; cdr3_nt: TGTGCCAGCAGTTACTCAACAGGGACAGAGACCCAGTACTTC; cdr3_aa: CASSYSTGTETQYF
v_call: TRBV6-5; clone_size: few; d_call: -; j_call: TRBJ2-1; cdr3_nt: TGTGCCAGCACTCGACGGGCGGCGAATGAGCAGTTCTTC; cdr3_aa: CASTRRAANEQFF
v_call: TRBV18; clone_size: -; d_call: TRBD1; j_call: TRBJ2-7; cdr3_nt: TGTGCCAGCTCCGCAACTACAGGGGCCTACGAGCAGTACTTC; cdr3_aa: CASSATTGAYEQYF
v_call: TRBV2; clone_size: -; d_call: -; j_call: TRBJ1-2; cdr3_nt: TGTGCCAGCAGTGATCTCCAGGGGTTGTTCTATGGCTACACCTTC; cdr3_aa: CASSDLQGLFYGYTF
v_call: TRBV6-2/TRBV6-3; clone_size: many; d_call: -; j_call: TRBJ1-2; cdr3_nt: TGTGCCAGCAGAGGATCTTATGGCTACACCTTC; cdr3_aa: CASRGSYGYTF
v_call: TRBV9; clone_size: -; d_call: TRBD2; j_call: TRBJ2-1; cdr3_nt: TGTGCCAGCAGCGTAGGAGGAGCGGGGAACAATGAGCAGTTCTTC; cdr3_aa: CASSVGGAGNNEQFF
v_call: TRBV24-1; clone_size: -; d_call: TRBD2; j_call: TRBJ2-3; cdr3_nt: TGTGCCACCAGTGAGGCGGGAGGCCCCAGCACAGATACGCAGTATTTT; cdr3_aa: CATSEAGGPSTDTQYF
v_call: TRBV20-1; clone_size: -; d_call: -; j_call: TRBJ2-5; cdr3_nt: TGCAGTGCTAGCGGAGGAAACCAAGAGACCCAGTACTTC; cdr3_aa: CSASGGNQETQYF
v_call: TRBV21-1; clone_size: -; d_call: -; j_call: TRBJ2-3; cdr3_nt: TGTGCCAGCAGCCCCCCTGATCCGCATACGCAGTATTTT; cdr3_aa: CASSPPDPHTQYF
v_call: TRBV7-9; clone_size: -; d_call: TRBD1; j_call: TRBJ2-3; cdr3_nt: TGTGCCAGCAGCCTAGGACAGGAGACGATCACAGATACGCAGTATTTT; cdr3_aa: CASSLGQETITDTQYF
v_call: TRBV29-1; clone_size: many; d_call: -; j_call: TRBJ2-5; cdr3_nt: TGCAGCGTGGAACAGGGAGGGGAGTACTTC; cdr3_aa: CSVEQGGEYF
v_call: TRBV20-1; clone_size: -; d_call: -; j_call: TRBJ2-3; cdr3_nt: TGCAGTGCTAGTAGGGAGGATGGCACAGATACGCAGTATTTT; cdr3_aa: CSASREDGTDTQYF
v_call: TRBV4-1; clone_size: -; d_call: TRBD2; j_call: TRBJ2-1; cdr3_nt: TGCGCCAGCAGCCCCGGGACTAGCGGGAGCAGTGAGCAGTTCTTC; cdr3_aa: CASSPGTSGSSEQFF
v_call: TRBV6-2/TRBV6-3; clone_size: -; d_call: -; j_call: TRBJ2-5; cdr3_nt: TGTGCCAGCAGTTACTCGATGGACTCGGGGGAGACCCAGTACTTC; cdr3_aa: CASSYSMDSGETQYF
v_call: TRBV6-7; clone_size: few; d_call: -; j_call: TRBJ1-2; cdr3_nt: TGTGCCAGCAGTTACTCTCCGGATGGCTACACCTTC; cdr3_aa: CASSYSPDGYTF
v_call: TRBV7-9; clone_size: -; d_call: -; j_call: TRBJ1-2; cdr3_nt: TGTGCCAGCAGCTGTCCCGGGCCGGGATATGGCTACACCTTC; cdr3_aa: CASSCPGPGYGYTF
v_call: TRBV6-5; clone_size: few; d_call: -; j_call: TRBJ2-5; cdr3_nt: TGTGCCAGCAGTTACTCACAGGGTTGGGGAGAGACCCAGTACTTC; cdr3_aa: CASSYSQGWGETQYF